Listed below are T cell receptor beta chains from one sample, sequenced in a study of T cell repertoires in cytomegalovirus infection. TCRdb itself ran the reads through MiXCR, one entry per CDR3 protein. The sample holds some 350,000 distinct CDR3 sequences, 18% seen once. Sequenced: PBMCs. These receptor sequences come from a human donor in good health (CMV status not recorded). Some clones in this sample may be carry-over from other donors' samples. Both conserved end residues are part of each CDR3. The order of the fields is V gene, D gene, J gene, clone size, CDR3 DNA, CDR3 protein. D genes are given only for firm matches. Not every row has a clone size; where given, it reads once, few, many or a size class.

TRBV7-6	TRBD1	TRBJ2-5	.	TGTGCCAGCAGCTTAGGGACAGGGGTTGGGCAAGAGACCAAGTACTTC	CASSLGTGVGQETKYF
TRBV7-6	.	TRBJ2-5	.	TGTGCCAGCAGCTCTACGGGCCAAGAGACCCAGTACTTC	CASSSTGQETQYF
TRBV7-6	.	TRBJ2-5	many	TGTGCCAGCAGCTTACCAGGGGTCCAAGAGACCCAGTACTTC	CASSLPGVQETQYF
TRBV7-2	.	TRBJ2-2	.	TGTGCCGGCTCCGTTGAGGTGTACACCGGGGAGCTGTTTTTT	CAGSVEVYTGELFF
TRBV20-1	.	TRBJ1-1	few	TGCAGTGCTAGAGTAGGCAGGTGGGGGGCCACTGAAGCTTTCTTT	CSARVGRWGATEAFF
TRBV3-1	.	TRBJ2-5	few	TGTGCCAGCAGCCCGCGGGGTTTCGAAGAGACCCAGTACTTC	CASSPRGFEETQYF
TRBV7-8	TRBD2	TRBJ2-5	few	TGTGCCAGCAGCTTATTAAGCGGGAGGGGGCAAGAGACCCAGTACTTC	CASSLLSGRGQETQYF
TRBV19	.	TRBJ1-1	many	TGTGCCAGTAGTAATCGGGGGCGAGCTTTCTTT	CASSNRGRAFF
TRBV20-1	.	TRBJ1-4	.	TGCAGTGCTAATAGACCAGGGGATGAAGAAAAACTGTTGTTT	CSANRPGDEEKLLF
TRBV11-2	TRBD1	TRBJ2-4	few	TGTGCCAGCAGTTTCCCGGGACAGAAAAACATTCAGTACTTC	CASSFPGQKNIQYF
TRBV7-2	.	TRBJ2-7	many	TGTGCCAGCAGCGCTCCCTTCAAAAGCTACGAGCAGTACTTC	CASSAPFKSYEQYF
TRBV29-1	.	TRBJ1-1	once	TGCAGCGTTGTAGGATTAAGGGGAGCGAACACTGAAGCTTTCTTT	CSVVGLRGANTEAFF